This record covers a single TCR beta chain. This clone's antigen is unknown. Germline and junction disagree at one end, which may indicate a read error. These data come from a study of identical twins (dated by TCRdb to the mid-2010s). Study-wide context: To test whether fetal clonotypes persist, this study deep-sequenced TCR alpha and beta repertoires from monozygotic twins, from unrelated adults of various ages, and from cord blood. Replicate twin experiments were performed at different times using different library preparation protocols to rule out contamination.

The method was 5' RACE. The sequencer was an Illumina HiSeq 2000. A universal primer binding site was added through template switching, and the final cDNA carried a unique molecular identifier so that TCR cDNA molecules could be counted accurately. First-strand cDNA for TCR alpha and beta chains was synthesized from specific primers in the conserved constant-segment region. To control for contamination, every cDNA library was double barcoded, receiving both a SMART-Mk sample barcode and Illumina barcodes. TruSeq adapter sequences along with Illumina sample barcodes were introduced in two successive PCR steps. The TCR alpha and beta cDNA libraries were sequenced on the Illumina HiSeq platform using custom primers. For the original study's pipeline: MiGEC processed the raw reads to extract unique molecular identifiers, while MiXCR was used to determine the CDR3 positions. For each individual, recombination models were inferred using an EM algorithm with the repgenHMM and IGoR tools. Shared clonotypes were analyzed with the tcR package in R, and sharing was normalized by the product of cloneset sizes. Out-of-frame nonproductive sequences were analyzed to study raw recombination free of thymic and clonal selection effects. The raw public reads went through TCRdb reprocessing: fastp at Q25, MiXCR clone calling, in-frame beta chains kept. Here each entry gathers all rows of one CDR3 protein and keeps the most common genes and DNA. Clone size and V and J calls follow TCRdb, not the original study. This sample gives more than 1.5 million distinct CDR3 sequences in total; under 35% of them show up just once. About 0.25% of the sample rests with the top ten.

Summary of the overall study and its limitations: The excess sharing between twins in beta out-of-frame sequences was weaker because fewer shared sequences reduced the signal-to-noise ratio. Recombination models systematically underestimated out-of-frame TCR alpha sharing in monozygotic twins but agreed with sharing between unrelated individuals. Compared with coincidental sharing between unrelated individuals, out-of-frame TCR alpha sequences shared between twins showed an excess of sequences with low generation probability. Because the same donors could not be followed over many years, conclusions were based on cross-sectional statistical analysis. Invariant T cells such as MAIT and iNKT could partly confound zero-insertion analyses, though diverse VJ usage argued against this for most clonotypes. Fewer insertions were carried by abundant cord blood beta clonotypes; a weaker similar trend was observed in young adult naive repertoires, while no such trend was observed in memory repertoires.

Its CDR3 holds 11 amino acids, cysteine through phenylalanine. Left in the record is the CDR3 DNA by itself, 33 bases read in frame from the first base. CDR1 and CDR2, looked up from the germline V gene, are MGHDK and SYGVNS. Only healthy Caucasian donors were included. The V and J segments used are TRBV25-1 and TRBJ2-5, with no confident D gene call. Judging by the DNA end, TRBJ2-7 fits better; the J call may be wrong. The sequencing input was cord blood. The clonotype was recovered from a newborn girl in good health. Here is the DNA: TGTGCCTGCAGTGAATATAGCGAGCAGTACTTC. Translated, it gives CACSEYSEQYF.